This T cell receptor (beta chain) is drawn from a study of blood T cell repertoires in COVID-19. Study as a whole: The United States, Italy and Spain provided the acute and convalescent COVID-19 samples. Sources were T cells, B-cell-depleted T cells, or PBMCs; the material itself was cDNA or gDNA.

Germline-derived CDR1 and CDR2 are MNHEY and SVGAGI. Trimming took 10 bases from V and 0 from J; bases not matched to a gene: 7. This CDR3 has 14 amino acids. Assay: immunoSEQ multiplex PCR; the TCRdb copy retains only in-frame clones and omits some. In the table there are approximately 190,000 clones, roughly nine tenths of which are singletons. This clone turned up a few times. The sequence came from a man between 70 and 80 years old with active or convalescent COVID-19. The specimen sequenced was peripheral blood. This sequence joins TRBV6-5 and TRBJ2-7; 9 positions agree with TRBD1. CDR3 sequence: CATQGAPPSYEQYF. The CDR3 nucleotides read TGTGCCACACAGGGGGCACCCCCCTCCTACGAGCAGTACTTC.